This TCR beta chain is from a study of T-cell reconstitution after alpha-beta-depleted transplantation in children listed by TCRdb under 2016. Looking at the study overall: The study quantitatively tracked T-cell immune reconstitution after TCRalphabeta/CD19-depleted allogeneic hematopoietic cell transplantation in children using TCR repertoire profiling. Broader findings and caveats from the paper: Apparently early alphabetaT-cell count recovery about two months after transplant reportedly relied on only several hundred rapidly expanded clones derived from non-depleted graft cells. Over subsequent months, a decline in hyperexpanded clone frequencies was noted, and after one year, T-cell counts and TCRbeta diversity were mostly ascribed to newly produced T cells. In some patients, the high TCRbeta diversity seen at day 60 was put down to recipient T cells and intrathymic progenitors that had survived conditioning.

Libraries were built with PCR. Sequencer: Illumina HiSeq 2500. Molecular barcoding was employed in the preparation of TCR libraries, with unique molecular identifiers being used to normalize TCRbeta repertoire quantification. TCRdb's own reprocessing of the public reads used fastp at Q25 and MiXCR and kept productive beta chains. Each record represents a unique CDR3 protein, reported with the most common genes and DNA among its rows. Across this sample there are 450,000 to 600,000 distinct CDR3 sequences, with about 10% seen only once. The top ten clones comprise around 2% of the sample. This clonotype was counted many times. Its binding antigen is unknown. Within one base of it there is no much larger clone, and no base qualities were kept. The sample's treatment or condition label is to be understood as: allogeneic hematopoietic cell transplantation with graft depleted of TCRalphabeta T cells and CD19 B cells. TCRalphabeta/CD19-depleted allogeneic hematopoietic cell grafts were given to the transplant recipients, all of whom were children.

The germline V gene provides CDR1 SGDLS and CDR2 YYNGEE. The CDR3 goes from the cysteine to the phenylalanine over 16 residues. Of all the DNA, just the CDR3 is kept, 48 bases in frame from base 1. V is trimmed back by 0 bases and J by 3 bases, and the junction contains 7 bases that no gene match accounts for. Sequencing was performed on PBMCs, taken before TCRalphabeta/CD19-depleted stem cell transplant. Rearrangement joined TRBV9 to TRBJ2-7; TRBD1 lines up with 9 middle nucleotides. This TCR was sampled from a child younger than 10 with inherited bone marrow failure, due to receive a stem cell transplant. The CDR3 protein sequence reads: CASSVARTGALYEQYF. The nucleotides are TGTGCCAGCAGCGTAGCACGGACAGGGGCTCTCTACGAGCAGTACTTC.